This T cell receptor (beta chain) was sequenced for a study of a mutant IDH1 vaccine in newly diagnosed glioma. In the study overall: The start of vaccination came 4-6 weeks after radiotherapy alone, or with temozolomide cycles. General study findings and limits: Among top peripheral T cell clonotypes, changes seemed unrelated to pseudoprogression.

In the case of this clone: Its target is not known.

Sequencing was performed with immunoSEQ multiplex PCR; in TCRdb, only in-frame clones are kept and a portion is missing. The table lists some 25,000 clones, 65% to 85% of them singletons. CDR1 and CDR2 from the germline V gene are KGHSH and LQKENI. This CDR3 contains 16 residues. V lost 3 bases and J lost 5; bases outside the gene matches: 8. Specified time point: week 5, during vaccination. Doses of 300 ug of mutant IDH1 20-mer peptide were given with topical imiquimod. The receptor was derived from a middle-aged man with glioma. The sequencing used PBMCs, collected from a glioma patient whose treatment included an IDH1 peptide vaccine. The chain employs TRBV18 and TRBJ1-5; 9 bases line up with TRBD1. The CDR3 nucleotides read TGTGCCAGCTCACCGGTAGGGGGACAGGGCGATCAGCCCCAGCATTTT. Its protein product is CASSPVGGQGDQPQHF.